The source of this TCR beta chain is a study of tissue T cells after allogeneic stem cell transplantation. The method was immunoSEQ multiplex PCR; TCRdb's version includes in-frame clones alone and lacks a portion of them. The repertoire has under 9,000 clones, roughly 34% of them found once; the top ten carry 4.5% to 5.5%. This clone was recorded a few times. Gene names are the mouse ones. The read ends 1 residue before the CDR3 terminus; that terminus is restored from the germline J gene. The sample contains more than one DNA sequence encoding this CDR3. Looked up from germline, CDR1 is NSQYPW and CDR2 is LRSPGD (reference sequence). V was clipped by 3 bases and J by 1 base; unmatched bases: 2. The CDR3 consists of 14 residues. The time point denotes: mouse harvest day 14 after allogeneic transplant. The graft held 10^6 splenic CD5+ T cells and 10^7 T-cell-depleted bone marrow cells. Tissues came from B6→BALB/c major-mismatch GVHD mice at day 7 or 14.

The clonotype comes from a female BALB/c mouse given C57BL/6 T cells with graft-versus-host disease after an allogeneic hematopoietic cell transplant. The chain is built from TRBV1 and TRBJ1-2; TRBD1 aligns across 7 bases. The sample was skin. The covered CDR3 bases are TGCACCTGCAGTGCGCGGGACAGAAACTCCGACTACACC. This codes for CTCSARDRNSDYT. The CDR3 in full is CTCSARDRNSDYTF.